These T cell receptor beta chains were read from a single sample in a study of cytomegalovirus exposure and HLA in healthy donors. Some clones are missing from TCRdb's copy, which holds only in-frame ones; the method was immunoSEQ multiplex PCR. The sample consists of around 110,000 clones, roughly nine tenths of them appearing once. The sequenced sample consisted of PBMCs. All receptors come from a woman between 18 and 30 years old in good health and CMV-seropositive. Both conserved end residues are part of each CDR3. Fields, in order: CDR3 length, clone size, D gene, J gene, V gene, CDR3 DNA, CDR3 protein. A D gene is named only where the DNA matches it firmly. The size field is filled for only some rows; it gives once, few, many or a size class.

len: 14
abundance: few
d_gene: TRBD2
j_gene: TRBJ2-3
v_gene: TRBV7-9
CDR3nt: TGTGCCAGCAGCTTCGGCGGGGGGACAGATACGCAGTATTTT
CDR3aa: CASSFGGGTDTQYF

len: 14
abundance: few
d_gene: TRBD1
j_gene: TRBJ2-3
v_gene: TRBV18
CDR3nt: TGTGCCAGCTCCGGGACAGGGATCACAGATACGCAGTATTTT
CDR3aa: CASSGTGITDTQYF

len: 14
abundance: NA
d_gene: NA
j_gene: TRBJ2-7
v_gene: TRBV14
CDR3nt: TGTGCCAGCAGCCAAGTGGTAGCGTTCCACGAGCAGTACTTC
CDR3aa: CASSQVVAFHEQYF

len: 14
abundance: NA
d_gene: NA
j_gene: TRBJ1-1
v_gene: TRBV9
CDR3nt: TGTGCCAGCAGCCCGCGAGAGGAAAACACTGAAGCTTTCTTT
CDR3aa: CASSPREENTEAFF

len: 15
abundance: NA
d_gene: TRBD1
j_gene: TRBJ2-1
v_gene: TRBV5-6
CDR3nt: TGTGCCAGCAGCTTCCACAGGGGGCCAAACAATGAGCAGTTCTTC
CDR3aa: CASSFHRGPNNEQFF

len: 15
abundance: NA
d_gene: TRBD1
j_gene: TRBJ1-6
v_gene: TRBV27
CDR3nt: TGTGCCAGCAGTTCTCCAGACAGGGGGTTTTCACCCCTCCACTTT
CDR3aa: CASSSPDRGFSPLHF

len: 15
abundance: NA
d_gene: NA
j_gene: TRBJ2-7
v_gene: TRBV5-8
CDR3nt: TGTGCCAGCAGCTTGCGACAGGGAGGCACCTACGAGCAGTACTTC
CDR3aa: CASSLRQGGTYEQYF

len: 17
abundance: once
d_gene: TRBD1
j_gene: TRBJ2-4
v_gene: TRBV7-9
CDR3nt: TGTGCCAGCAGCTCGGGACAGGGGCCGAGGGCCAAAAACATTCAGTACTTC
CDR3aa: CASSSGQGPRAKNIQYF

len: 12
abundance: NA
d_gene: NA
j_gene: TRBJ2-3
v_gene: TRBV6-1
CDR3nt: TGTGCCAGCAGTGATGGGGCGGATACGCAGTATTTT
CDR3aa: CASSDGADTQYF

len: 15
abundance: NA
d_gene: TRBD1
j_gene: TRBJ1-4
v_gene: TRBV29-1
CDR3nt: TGCAGCGTTGAAGACGTGGGACAGGGTCTGGAAAAACTGTTTTTT
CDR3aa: CSVEDVGQGLEKLFF

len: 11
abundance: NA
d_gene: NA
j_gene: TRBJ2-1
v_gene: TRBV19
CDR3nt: TGTGCCAGTAGTATCGGCAATGAGCAGTTCTTC
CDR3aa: CASSIGNEQFF

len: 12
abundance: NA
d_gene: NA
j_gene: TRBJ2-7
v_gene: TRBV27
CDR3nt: TGTGCCAGCAGTCCCCTAGGGGGGGCCAAGTACTTC
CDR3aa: CASSPLGGAKYF

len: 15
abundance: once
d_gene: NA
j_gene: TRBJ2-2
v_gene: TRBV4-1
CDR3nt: TGCGCCAGCAGCCAAGTAGGGGTGGCGAGCGGGGAGCTGTTTTTT
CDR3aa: CASSQVGVASGELFF

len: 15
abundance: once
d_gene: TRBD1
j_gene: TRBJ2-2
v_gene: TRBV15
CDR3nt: TGTGCCACCAGCAGGGATACAGGGGTCACCGGGGAGCTGTTTTTT
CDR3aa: CATSRDTGVTGELFF

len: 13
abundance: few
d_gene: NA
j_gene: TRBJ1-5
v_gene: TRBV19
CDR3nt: TGTGCCACGGCCAGCACGGGGAATCAGCCCCAGCATTTT
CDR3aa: CATASTGNQPQHF

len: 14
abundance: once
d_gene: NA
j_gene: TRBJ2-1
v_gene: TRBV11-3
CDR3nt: TGTGCCAGCAGCCTGCTGGGGCCAAGGGATGAGCAGTTCTTC
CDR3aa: CASSLLGPRDEQFF

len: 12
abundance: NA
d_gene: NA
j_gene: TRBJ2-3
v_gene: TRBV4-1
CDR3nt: TGCGCCAGCAGCCAACGTACAGATACGCAGTATTTT
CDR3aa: CASSQRTDTQYF

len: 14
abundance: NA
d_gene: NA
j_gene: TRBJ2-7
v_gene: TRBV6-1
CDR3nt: TGTGCCAGCAGCCACGATGACAGCTCCTACGAGCAGTACTTC
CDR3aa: CASSHDDSSYEQYF

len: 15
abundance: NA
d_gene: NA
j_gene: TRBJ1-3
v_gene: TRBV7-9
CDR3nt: TGTGCCAGCAGCTTAGGGGGAGACCAGAGGAACACCATATATTTT
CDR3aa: CASSLGGDQRNTIYF

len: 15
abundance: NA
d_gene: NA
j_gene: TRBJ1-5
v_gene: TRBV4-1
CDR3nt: TGCGCCAGCAGCCAAGAGACAGCAGGGCTTCAGCCCCAGCATTTT
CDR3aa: CASSQETAGLQPQHF

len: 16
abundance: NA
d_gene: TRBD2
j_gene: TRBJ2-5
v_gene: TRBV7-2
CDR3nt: TGTGCCAGCAGCTTAGGCCTAGCGGGGGGTCAAGAGACCCAGTACTTC
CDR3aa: CASSLGLAGGQETQYF

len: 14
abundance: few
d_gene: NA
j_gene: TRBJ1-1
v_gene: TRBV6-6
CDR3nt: TGTGCCAGCAGTTACGGCACCCTGAACACTGAAGCTTTCTTT
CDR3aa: CASSYGTLNTEAFF

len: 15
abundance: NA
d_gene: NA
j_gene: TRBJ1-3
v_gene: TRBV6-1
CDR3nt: TGTGCCAGCAGGGTGACAGCGATCTCTGGAAACACCATATATTTT
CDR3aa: CASRVTAISGNTIYF

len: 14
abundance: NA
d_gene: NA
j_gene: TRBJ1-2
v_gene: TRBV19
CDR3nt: TGTGCCAGTAGTATCTCCGGCAGGGCCTATGGCTACACCTTC
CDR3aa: CASSISGRAYGYTF

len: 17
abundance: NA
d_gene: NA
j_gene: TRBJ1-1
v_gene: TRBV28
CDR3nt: TGTGCCAGCGGATTCCCGACAGGCTCCTTAATGAACACTGAAGCTTTCTTT
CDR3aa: CASGFPTGSLMNTEAFF

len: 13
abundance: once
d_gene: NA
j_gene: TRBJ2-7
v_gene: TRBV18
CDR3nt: TGTGCCAGCTCACCAGGTCGGAGCTACGAGCAGTACTTC
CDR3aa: CASSPGRSYEQYF

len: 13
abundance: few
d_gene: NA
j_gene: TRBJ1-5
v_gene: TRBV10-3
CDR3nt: TGTGCCATCAGCCAGACAGAAAATCAGCCCCAGCATTTT
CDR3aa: CAISQTENQPQHF

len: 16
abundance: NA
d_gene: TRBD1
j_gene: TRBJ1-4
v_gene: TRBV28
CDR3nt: TGTGCCAGCAGTACCTCCGGAGGGACAGCTAATGAAAAACTGTTTTTT
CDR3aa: CASSTSGGTANEKLFF

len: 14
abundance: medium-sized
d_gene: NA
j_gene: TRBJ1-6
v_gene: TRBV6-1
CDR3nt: TGTGCCAGCAGTGAACACTGGGAGGAATCACCCCTCCACTTT
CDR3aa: CASSEHWEESPLHF

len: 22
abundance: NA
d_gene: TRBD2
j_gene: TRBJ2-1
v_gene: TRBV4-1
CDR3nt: TGCGCCAGCAGCCAAGACGCGACCTCAAGACTAGCGGGGGGGAGCTCCTACAATGAGCAGTTCTTC
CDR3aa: CASSQDATSRLAGGSSYNEQFF

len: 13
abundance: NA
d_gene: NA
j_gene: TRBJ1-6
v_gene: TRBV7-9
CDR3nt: TGTGCCAGCAGCTTCCGGGAAGGTTCACCCCTCCACTTT
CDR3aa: CASSFREGSPLHF

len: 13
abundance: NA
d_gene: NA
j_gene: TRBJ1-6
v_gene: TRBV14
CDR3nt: TGTGCCAGCAGCGCAGGGATTAATTCACCCCTCCACTTT
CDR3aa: CASSAGINSPLHF

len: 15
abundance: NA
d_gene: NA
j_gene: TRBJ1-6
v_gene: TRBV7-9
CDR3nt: TGTGCCAGCAGCTCCCTCGCGGGGGATAATTCACCCCTCCACTTT
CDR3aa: CASSSLAGDNSPLHF

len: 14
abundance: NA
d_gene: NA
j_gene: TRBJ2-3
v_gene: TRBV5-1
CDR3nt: TGCGCCAGCACCCCGTACCGGTTCACAGATACGCAGTATTTT
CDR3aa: CASTPYRFTDTQYF

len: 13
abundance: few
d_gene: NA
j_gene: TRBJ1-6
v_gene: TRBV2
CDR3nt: TGTGCCAGCCTCTGGGGAGGGGGTTCACCCCTCCACTTT
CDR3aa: CASLWGGGSPLHF

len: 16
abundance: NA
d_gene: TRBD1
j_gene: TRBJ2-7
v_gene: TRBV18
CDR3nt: TGTGCCAGCTCACCGTCTCGGGACAGGGGGGCCTACGAGCAGTACTTC
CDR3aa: CASSPSRDRGAYEQYF

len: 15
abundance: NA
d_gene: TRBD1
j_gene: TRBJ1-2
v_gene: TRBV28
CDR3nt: TGTGCCAGCAGGTCCAGGACAGGGGGCAACTATGGCTACACCTTC
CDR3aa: CASRSRTGGNYGYTF

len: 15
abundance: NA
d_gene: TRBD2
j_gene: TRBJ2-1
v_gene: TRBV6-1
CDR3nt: TGTGCCAGCAGTGCTCGGGGGGGGCGAGGGAATGAGCAGTTCTTC
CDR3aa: CASSARGGRGNEQFF

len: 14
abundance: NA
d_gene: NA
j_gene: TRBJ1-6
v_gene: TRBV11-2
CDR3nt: TGTGCCAGCAGCCACAGGGCTCGGGATTCACCCCTCCACTTT
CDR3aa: CASSHRARDSPLHF

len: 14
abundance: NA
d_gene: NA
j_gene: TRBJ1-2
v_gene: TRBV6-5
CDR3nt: TGTGCCAGCAAAGGGGGACCCAGAAACTATGGCTACACCTTC
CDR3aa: CASKGGPRNYGYTF

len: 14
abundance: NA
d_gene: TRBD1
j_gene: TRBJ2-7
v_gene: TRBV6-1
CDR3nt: TGTGCCAGCAGTGATGGGACAGGGGGTTACGAGCAGTACTTC
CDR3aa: CASSDGTGGYEQYF

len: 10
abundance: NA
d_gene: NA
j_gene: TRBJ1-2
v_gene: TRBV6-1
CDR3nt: TGTAGGGGGGGGGCAGAAGGCTACACCTTC
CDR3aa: CRGGAEGYTF

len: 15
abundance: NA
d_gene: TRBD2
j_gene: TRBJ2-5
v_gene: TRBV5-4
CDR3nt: TGTGCCAGCAGCGATACTAGCGGGCCCCAAGAGACCCAGTACTTC
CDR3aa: CASSDTSGPQETQYF

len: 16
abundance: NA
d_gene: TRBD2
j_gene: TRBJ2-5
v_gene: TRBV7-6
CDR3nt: TGTGCCAGCAGCTTAGGGGAACGGGGGGGCCCAGAGACCCAGTACTTC
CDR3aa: CASSLGERGGPETQYF

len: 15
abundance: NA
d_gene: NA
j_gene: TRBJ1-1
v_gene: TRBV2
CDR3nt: TGTGCCAGCAGTGAGGGCCGCGGGGGAGACACTGAAGCTTTCTTT
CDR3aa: CASSEGRGGDTEAFF

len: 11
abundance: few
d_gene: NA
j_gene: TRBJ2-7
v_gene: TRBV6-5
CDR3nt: TGTGCCAGCAGTCAAGACAAATCGGAGTACTTC
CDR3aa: CASSQDKSEYF

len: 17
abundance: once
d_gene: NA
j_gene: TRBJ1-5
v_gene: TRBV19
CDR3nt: TGTGCCAGTAGTATTGATGGGGGACAAAGGTGGAGTCAGCCCCAGCATTTT
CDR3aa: CASSIDGGQRWSQPQHF

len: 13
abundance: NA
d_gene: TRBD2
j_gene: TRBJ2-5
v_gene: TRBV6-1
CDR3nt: TGTGCCAGCAAAACTAGCGAAGGGGAGACCCAGTACTTC
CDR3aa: CASKTSEGETQYF

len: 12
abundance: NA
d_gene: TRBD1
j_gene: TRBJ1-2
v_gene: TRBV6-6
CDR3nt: TGTGCCAGTACGAAGGGACAGAATGGCTACACCTTC
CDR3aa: CASTKGQNGYTF

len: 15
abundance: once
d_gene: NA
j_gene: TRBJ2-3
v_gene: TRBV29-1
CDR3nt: TGCAGCGTTGAGACGACAGGAGCACCCACAGATACGCAGTATTTT
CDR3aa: CSVETTGAPTDTQYF

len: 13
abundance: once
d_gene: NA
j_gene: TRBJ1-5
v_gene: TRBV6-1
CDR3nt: TGTGCCAGCAGTCCTATGGTTGTTCAGCCCCAGCATTTT
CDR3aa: CASSPMVVQPQHF

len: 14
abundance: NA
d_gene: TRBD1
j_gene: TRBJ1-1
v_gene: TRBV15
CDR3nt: TGTGCCACGAAACGCAGGGGGCCGGACACTGAAGCTTTCTTT
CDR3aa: CATKRRGPDTEAFF